Below are 27 T cell receptor beta chains sequenced from a single sample in a study of OX40 agonist ivuxolimab in advanced cancers. Measured with immunoSEQ multiplex PCR; TCRdb has only the in-frame clones, and not every one. The table has approximately 20,000 clones, 75% to 90% seen once. Sample: CD4+ or CD8+ T cells sorted from blood, taken in a trial of the OX40 agonist ivuxolimab. These receptors all stem from an adult with an advanced solid tumor such as melanoma, head and neck, liver or kidney cancer.

A note on this clone: One end of the junction varies from germline; a read error may be responsible. The J gene is TRBJ2-7, the V gene TRBV11-3; 9 bases fit TRBD1. Germline V gene data show CDR1 as SGHNT and CDR2 as YENEEA. This CDR3 comprises 14 residues. The CDR3: CASSHFPGQGLGDF. CDR3 sequence (DNA): TGTGCCAGCAGCCATTTCCCGGGACAGGGCCTTGGGGACTTC.

The chain employs TRBV19 and TRBJ2-1; TRBD2 agrees at 7 bases. The germline gives CDR1 LNHDA, CDR2 SQIVND (reference sequence). Unmatched junction bases numbered 3, after V lost 0 bases and J lost 4 bases. The CDR3 spans 15 residues. The CDR3 DNA reads as TGTGCCAGTAGTATAGAGGCGGGGGTATACAATGAGCAGTTCTTC. Amino acids: CASSIEAGVYNEQFF.

The CDR3: CASSYLADNSPLHF. Written as DNA, the CDR3 is TGTGCCAGCAGTTACTTGGCAGATAATTCACCCCTCCACTTT. The V gene is TRBV6-5, the J gene TRBJ1-6; D uncertain. The CDR3 sequence is 14 residues long. The ends were cut back, 1 base at V and 5 bases at J, with 6 bases in the middle. The germline CDR1 and CDR2 sequences are MNHEY and SVGAGI.

This sequence joins TRBV28 and TRBJ1-4; 12 positions agree with TRBD1. The CDR3 runs to 14 residues. Germline CDR1 reads MDHEN; CDR2 reads SYDVKM. V was clipped by 5 bases and J by 8 bases; unmatched bases: 3. CDR3 DNA: TGTGCCAGCAGTCCAGGGACAGGGGGCGAAAAACTGTTTTTT. Translating gives CASSPGTGGEKLFF.

The rearrangement uses TRBV14 and TRBJ1-2, with a tentative D call TRBD1 (6 bases). Germline CDR1 and CDR2: SGHDN and FVKESK. This CDR3 region has 14 residues. V lost 2 bases to trimming and J lost 4 bases, with 11 bases between them. DNA for the CDR3: TGTGCCAGCAGCCAAATAACAGGGTTCTATGGCTACACCTTC. Protein: CASSQITGFYGYTF.

V gene TRBV19 combines with J gene TRBJ2-1; D possibly corresponds to TRBD2 (6 bases). Per germline, CDR1 LNHDA and CDR2 SQIVND (reference sequence). V lost 6 bases, J lost 2 bases, and 11 bases lay in between. The CDR3 has 14 residues. The CDR3 reads CASRPGGTYNEQFF. The CDR3 nucleotides read TGTGCCAGTAGGCCCGGGGGAACCTACAATGAGCAGTTCTTC.

The rearrangement links TRBV5-4 to TRBJ2-7; a weak D match, TRBD1 (5 bases). The CDR3 contains 15 residues. The germline CDR1 and CDR2 sequences are SGHNT and YYREEE (reference sequence). V lost 0 bases, J lost 0 bases, and 10 bases lay in between. The CDR3 DNA reads TGTGCCAGCAGCTTGGGCAGGGTGGGCTCCTACGAGCAGTACTTC. Protein sequence: CASSLGRVGSYEQYF.

This clone was observed a handful of times. The chain recombines TRBV5-7 with TRBJ2-7, with D hard to call. TRBV5-7 is an ORF; its function is uncertain. There are 13 residues in the CDR3. V lost 4 bases, J lost 1 base, and 9 bases lay in between. The CDR3 nucleotides are TGTGCCAGCAGCCCCCCACTGTCCTACGAGCAGTACTTC. It encodes CASSPPLSYEQYF.

The gene calls are TRBV9 and TRBJ1-4; D might be TRBD1 (5 bases). CDR1 and CDR2 from the germline V gene are SGDLS and YYNGEE. The CDR3 runs 15 residues. Trimming took off 3 bases at V and 6 bases at J, with 15 bases between the two ends. The CDR3: CASSAHWDSDEKLFF. For the CDR3, the DNA is TGTGCCAGCAGCGCCCATTGGGACTCGGATGAAAAACTGTTTTTT.

This rearrangement joins TRBV6-1 to TRBJ2-7; D is perhaps TRBD1 or TRBD2 (5 bases each). Germline CDR1 is MNHNS and CDR2 is SASEGT. V shed 5 bases and J shed 3 bases, with 17 bases lying between them. This CDR3 is 15 amino acids long. CDR3 residues: CASSPSPGPNYEQYF. CDR3 DNA sequence: TGTGCCAGCAGTCCTTCACCGGGACCAAACTACGAGCAGTACTTC.

This rearrangement joins TRBV28 to TRBJ1-4; 8 bases are a match to TRBD1. The germline V gene has CDR1 MDHEN and CDR2 SYDVKM. This CDR3 contains 15 residues. The ends lost 5 bases at V and 6 bases at J; junction bases unmatched: 8. CDR3 region: CASSPQGALDEKLFF. The CDR3 bases are TGTGCCAGCAGTCCGCAGGGGGCTCTTGATGAAAAACTGTTTTTT.

This clone was seen ten or more times. The chain uses TRBV9 and TRBJ2-1, with D unclear. The CDR3 totals 15 residues. Germline CDR1 reads SGDLS; CDR2 reads YYNGEE. The V gene lost 0 bases and the J gene lost 5 bases, with 12 bases spanning the gap. The DNA for the CDR3 is TGTGCCAGCAGCGTAGAACGATGGGGAAACAATGAGCAGTTCTTC. Translating it yields CASSVERWGNNEQFF.

This clone has just a few counts. The V gene is TRBV5-5, the J gene TRBJ2-7; D is perhaps TRBD1 or TRBD2 (5 bases each). V lost 4 bases and J lost 2, with 16 bases in between. This CDR3 contains 15 residues. Germline assignment: CDR1 SGHKS and CDR2 YYEKEE (reference sequence). CDR3 region: CASSISPGPAYEQYF. The DNA for the CDR3 is TGTGCCAGCAGCATATCCCCGGGGCCCGCCTACGAGCAGTACTTC.

The chain combines TRBV18 with TRBJ1-2, with TRBD1 matching 7 bases. CDR1 is KGHSH and CDR2 is LQKENI in the germline V gene. The CDR3 spans 13 residues. The ends lost 6 bases at V and 4 bases at J; junction bases unmatched: 5. CDR3 nucleotides: TGTGCCAGCTCCCCGACAGGGAGCTATGGCTACACCTTC. This sequence encodes CASSPTGSYGYTF.

This chain uses TRBV29-1 with TRBJ2-3; 7 bases are a match to TRBD2. Germline V gives CDR1 SQVTM, CDR2 ANQGSEA. The CDR3 loop spans 13 amino acids. The trim removed 3 bases at V and 4 bases at J, leaving 4 bases unmatched. As DNA, the CDR3 is TGCAGCGTTGATTGGCTAGCGGCAGATACGCAGTATTTT. It encodes CSVDWLAADTQYF.

J is TRBJ2-1 and V is TRBV27, with 7 bases that match TRBD2. This CDR3 spans 15 amino acids. Germline loops: CDR1 MNHEY, CDR2 SMNVEV (reference sequence). V dropped 7 bases and J dropped 7; count of bases not matched to a gene: 13. The CDR3 DNA is TGTGCCAGCACGACAACGGCGGGAGTTGGGAATGAGCAGTTCTTC. Protein product: CASTTTAGVGNEQFF.

V gene TRBV30 combines with J gene TRBJ2-5; tentative D call: TRBD2 (5 bases). The germline V gene has CDR1 GTSNPN and CDR2 SVGIG (reference sequence). There are 13 residues in the CDR3. V shed 5 bases and J shed 5 bases, with 15 bases lying between them. CDR3 amino acids: CAWGPGVEETQYF. The CDR3 DNA reads TGTGCCTGGGGTCCCGGGGTAGAGGAGACCCAGTACTTC.

This rearrangement joins TRBV7-9 to TRBJ2-4; 7 nucleotides match TRBD1. After removal of 4 bases from V and 4 bases from J, the junction contained 1 base not matched to a gene. Germline V gives CDR1 SEHNR, CDR2 FQNEAQ (reference sequence). The CDR3 is 13 residues long. As DNA, the CDR3 is TGTGCCAGCAGCTGGGGACAGAAAAACATTCAGTACTTC. Protein sequence: CASSWGQKNIQYF.

J is TRBJ2-7 and V is TRBV11-2, with 8 nucleotides matching TRBD1. V was clipped by 5 bases and J by 2 bases; unmatched bases: 8. The CDR3 contains 15 residues. Germline values: CDR1 SGHAT, CDR2 FQNNGV. The DNA of the CDR3 is TGTGCCAGCAGCACTGCAGGGGGCACCGCCTACGAGCAGTACTTC. This encodes CASSTAGGTAYEQYF.

The chain recombines TRBV14 with TRBJ2-3; 10 bases fit TRBD2. Looked up from germline, CDR1 is SGHDN and CDR2 is FVKESK. V was clipped by 0 bases and J by 5 bases; unmatched bases: 2. The CDR3 has 15 residues. Written as DNA, the CDR3 is TGTGCCAGCAGCCAAGAGAGCGGGGGGGAAGATACGCAGTATTTT. It yields the protein CASSQESGGEDTQYF.

J is TRBJ2-7 and V is TRBV4-1; maybe TRBD2 (6 bases). Deletions cut 0 bases from V and 3 bases from J, with 12 bases between. The germline CDR1 and CDR2 sequences are MGHRA and YSYEKL. The CDR3 loop spans 15 amino acids. Here the CDR3 reads CASSQDAFGSYEQYF. DNA of the CDR3: TGCGCCAGCAGCCAAGATGCCTTCGGGAGCTACGAGCAGTACTTC.

This clone has only one observation. This chain joins TRBV6-4 and TRBJ2-3; D assignment may be TRBD1 or TRBD2 (5 bases each). CDR1 is MRHNA, CDR2 SNTAGT, per germline. The CDR3 is 15 amino acids. V was clipped by 8 bases and J by 0 bases, with 15 bases between them. CDR3 region: CASRPGQGSTDTQYF. DNA for the CDR3: TGTGCCAGCCGACCGGGGCAGGGAAGCACAGATACGCAGTATTTT.

This clone was found once. V usage is TRBV2 and J usage is TRBJ2-1; TRBD1 matches 9 bases. The trim removed 5 bases at V and 1 base at J, leaving 3 bases unmatched. Germline assignment: CDR1 SNHLY and CDR2 FYNNEI. The CDR3 extends over 15 amino acids. CDR3 nucleotide sequence: TGTGCCAGCAGTTCCGGGACAGGGTCCTACAATGAGCAGTTCTTC. This translates into CASSSGTGSYNEQFF.

This chain joins TRBV5-1 and TRBJ1-1; D perhaps matches TRBD1 (6 bases). This CDR3 is built from 15 residues. With 4 bases removed from V and 4 bases from J, the gap between germline ends came to 17 bases. CDR1 is SGHRS, CDR2 YFSETQ, per germline. The chain's CDR3 is CASSIWTRGSTEAFF. The CDR3, as DNA: TGCGCCAGCAGCATCTGGACTAGGGGGAGCACTGAAGCTTTCTTT. The full variable domain, with the rest looked up from reference TRBV5-1 and TRBJ1-1, is KAGVTQTPRYLIKTRGQQVTLSCSPISGHRSVSWYQQTPGQGLQFLFEYFSETQRNKGNFPGRFSGRQFSNSRSEMNVSTLELGDSALYLCASSIWTRGSTEAFFGQGTRLTVV.

The chain joins TRBV6-4 to TRBJ2-2; D uncertain. With 0 bases removed from V and 5 bases from J, the gap between germline ends came to 7 bases. Germline-derived CDR1 and CDR2 are MRHNA and SNTAGT. The CDR3 loop spans 14 amino acids. The CDR3 coding sequence is TGTGCCAGCAGTGACTCGAGCCCAACCGGGGAGCTGTTTTTT. It is translated as CASSDSSPTGELFF.

This sequence joins TRBV2 and TRBJ2-6, with D maybe TRBD1 (6 bases). The germline gives CDR1 SNHLY, CDR2 FYNNEI. V was clipped by 5 bases and J by 9 bases, with 17 bases between them. The length of the CDR3 is 15 residues. The CDR3 region is CASSYPLRQDNVLTF. The CDR3 DNA sequence: TGTGCCAGCAGTTACCCCCTGCGACAGGACAACGTCCTGACTTTC.

There are many counts of this clone. V and J are TRBV27 and TRBJ2-5; TRBD2 is a possible D gene (5 bases). Per the germline V gene, CDR1 is MNHEY and CDR2 is SMNVEV (reference sequence). This CDR3 has 15 amino acids. Trimming shortened V by 4 bases and J by 5 bases, and 17 bases separated the two germline ends. The CDR3 region has the DNA TGTGCCAGCAGTTCGACGGGGTCGTACGGGGAGACCCAGTACTTC. Residues: CASSSTGSYGETQYF.